This is a list of T cell receptor beta chains from one sample in a study of radiation and T cells in renal cell carcinoma. Clones were sequenced by immunoSEQ multiplex PCR, and TCRdb holds only the in-frame ones, with some missing. This sample has about 49,000 clones, with roughly four fifths found just once. This material consisted of blood, taken from a patient whose treatment included radiotherapy and nephrectomy. The origin of the receptors is a woman between 65 and 79 years old with renal cell carcinoma. Both conserved end residues are part of each CDR3. A D gene is named only where the DNA matches it firmly. Size is stated for part of the rows, as once, few or many counts, or as a class when the clone is expanded.

CDR3aa | CDR3nt | j_gene | v_gene | len | abundance | d_gene
CASSSSSRPNQPQHF | TGTGCCAGCAGTTCGTCCTCGAGGCCCAATCAGCCCCAGCATTTT | TRBJ1-5 | TRBV6-5 | 15 | - | -
CASREQGVGNTEAFF | TGTGCCAGCAGAGAACAGGGTGTCGGGAACACTGAAGCTTTCTTT | TRBJ1-1 | TRBV2 | 15 | - | -
CASTPWGATEAFF | TGTGCCAGCACCCCGTGGGGGGCGACTGAAGCTTTCTTT | TRBJ1-1 | TRBV27 | 13 | few | -
CASSFERQETQYF | TGTGCCAGCAGCTTCGAGCGTCAAGAGACCCAGTACTTC | TRBJ2-5 | TRBV7-2 | 13 | - | -
CASGRLARTYEQYF | TGTGCCAGCGGAAGACTAGCGAGAACCTACGAGCAGTACTTC | TRBJ2-7 | TRBV11-2 | 14 | - | TRBD2
CASSINRDRVEQYF | TGTGCCAGCAGTATTAACCGGGACAGGGTCGAGCAGTACTTC | TRBJ2-7 | TRBV27 | 14 | - | TRBD1
CASGLVGAAANTGELFF | TGTGCTAGTGGTTTGGTAGGGGCAGCCGCGAACACCGGGGAGCTGTTTTTT | TRBJ2-2 | TRBV12-5 | 17 | - | -
CASSLRGGVTYEQYF | TGTGCCAGCAGCTTACGAGGGGGGGTCACCTACGAGCAGTACTTC | TRBJ2-7 | TRBV11-2 | 15 | - | -
CASSDLGRLGNQPQHF | TGTGCCAGCAGTGATTTAGGGAGGTTGGGCAATCAGCCCCAGCATTTT | TRBJ1-5 | TRBV2 | 16 | - | -
CASSLRTHSTDTQYF | TGTGCCAGCAGCTTAAGGACTCATAGCACAGATACGCAGTATTTT | TRBJ2-3 | TRBV7-2 | 15 | - | -
CASSHPTGNTGELFF | TGTGCCAGCAGCCACCCGACAGGGAACACCGGGGAGCTGTTTTTT | TRBJ2-2 | TRBV6-5 | 15 | - | -
CASSSGRGNEKLFF | TGTGCCAGCAGCTCAGGACGGGGTAATGAAAAACTGTTTTTT | TRBJ1-4 | TRBV6-5 | 14 | - | -
CASSREMNTEAFF | TGCGCCAGCAGCCGGGAAATGAACACTGAAGCTTTCTTT | TRBJ1-1 | TRBV5-1 | 13 | - | -
CASSEARGGPPTQYF | TGTGCCAGCAGTGAAGCGCGGGGGGGTCCGCCCACCCAGTACTTC | TRBJ2-5 | TRBV2 | 15 | - | TRBD2
CASSLGTSTRVSF | TGTGCCAGCAGCTTAGGGACTAGCACCAGAGTCAGCTTC | TRBJ2-7 | TRBV11-2 | 13 | - | TRBD2
CASSADRSYTDTQYF | TGTGCCAGCAGCGCGGACAGGTCATACACAGATACGCAGTATTTT | TRBJ2-3 | TRBV9 | 15 | - | TRBD1
CASSDGNQPQHF | TGCGCCAGCAGCGACGGAAATCAGCCCCAGCATTTT | TRBJ1-5 | TRBV5-1 | 12 | - | -
CASSPGLGSYNEQFF | TGCGCCAGCAGCCCGGGACTAGGGTCCTACAATGAGCAGTTCTTC | TRBJ2-1 | TRBV4-1 | 15 | - | TRBD2
CASSGGTGGYGYTF | TGTGCCAGCAGCGGTGGGACAGGGGGTTATGGCTACACCTTC | TRBJ1-2 | TRBV5-6 | 14 | - | TRBD1
CASSLVTYNEQFF | TGTGCCAGCAGCTTAGTGACCTACAATGAGCAGTTCTTC | TRBJ2-1 | TRBV7-8 | 13 | - | -
CASSSQETQYF | TGTGCCAGCTCGTCCCAAGAGACCCAGTACTTC | TRBJ2-5 | TRBV18 | 11 | - | -
CASSIGGDLGNQPQHF | TGTGCCAGTAGTATAGGGGGAGACCTTGGCAATCAGCCCCAGCATTTT | TRBJ1-5 | TRBV19 | 16 | once | -
CASSLGGRYGYTF | TGTGCCAGCAGTTTGGGGGGCCGCTATGGCTACACCTTC | TRBJ1-2 | TRBV28 | 13 | - | -
CASSSRQGDVQPQHF | TGTGCCAGCTCATCACGACAGGGGGATGTTCAGCCCCAGCATTTT | TRBJ1-5 | TRBV18 | 15 | - | TRBD1
CAISKDRVGYTF | TGTGCCATCAGTAAAGACAGGGTTGGCTACACCTTC | TRBJ1-2 | TRBV10-3 | 12 | - | TRBD1
CASSVDQGGGQPQHF | TGTGCCAGCAGTGTCGACCAGGGAGGTGGACAGCCCCAGCATTTT | TRBJ1-5 | TRBV6-1 | 15 | - | -
CASSIVPGTGSEQYF | TGTGCCAGTAGTATAGTCCCTGGTACAGGGTCCGAGCAGTACTTC | TRBJ2-7 | TRBV19 | 15 | - | -
CATSRSFYGTPNTEAFF | TGTGCCACCAGCAGATCATTTTATGGGACACCGAACACTGAAGCTTTCTTT | TRBJ1-1 | TRBV15 | 17 | - | -
CASSLAPLREEYEQYF | TGCGCCAGCAGCTTGGCTCCCCTGCGGGAGGAATACGAGCAGTACTTC | TRBJ2-7 | TRBV5-1 | 16 | - | TRBD2
CASSLRVMGGETQYF | TGTGCCAGCAGCTTGAGGGTGATGGGAGGAGAGACCCAGTACTTC | TRBJ2-5 | TRBV5-6 | 15 | - | -
CASSWTSGHNEQFF | TGTGCCAGCAGCTGGACTAGCGGCCACAATGAGCAGTTCTTC | TRBJ2-1 | TRBV7-6 | 14 | - | TRBD2
CAWDRGLDADTQYF | TGTGCCTGGGACCGAGGACTAGACGCAGATACGCAGTATTTT | TRBJ2-3 | TRBV30 | 14 | - | TRBD2
CASSSAGAGEKLFF | TGTGCCAGCAGCTCGGCAGGGGCGGGTGAAAAACTGTTTTTT | TRBJ1-4 | TRBV6-5 | 14 | - | -
CASKFLGQGNYGYTF | TGTGCCAGCAAATTCCTCGGACAGGGGAACTATGGCTACACCTTC | TRBJ1-2 | TRBV27 | 15 | - | TRBD1
CASSFSGGGGKLFF | TGTGCCAGCAGTTTTTCTGGGGGCGGAGGAAAACTGTTTTTT | TRBJ1-4 | TRBV28 | 14 | few | -
CASSAGGQETQYF | TGTGCCAGCAGTGCCGGGGGTCAAGAGACCCAGTACTTC | TRBJ2-5 | TRBV6-5 | 13 | - | -
CASSLHRNTEAFF | TGTGCCAGCAGTTTGCACAGGAACACTGAAGCTTTCTTT | TRBJ1-1 | TRBV27 | 13 | once | -
CASSPGAGQREENYEQYF | TGCGCCAGCAGCCCGGGTGCTGGACAGCGGGAGGAAAACTACGAGCAGTACTTC | TRBJ2-7 | TRBV4-1 | 18 | - | TRBD2
CASSYGQTGELFF | TGCGCCAGCAGCTACGGGCAGACCGGGGAGCTGTTTTTT | TRBJ2-2 | TRBV5-1 | 13 | few | -
CASSLLGQNSPLHF | TGTGCCAGCAGCTTATTGGGACAAAACTCACCCCTCCACTTT | TRBJ1-6 | TRBV7-3 | 14 | - | -
CASSYRDRVGSTIYF | TGTGCCAGCAGCTACCGTGACAGGGTCGGTTCCACCATATATTTT | TRBJ1-3 | TRBV11-2 | 15 | - | TRBD1
CAWNRGRDTEAFF | TGTGCCTGGAACAGGGGACGAGACACTGAAGCTTTCTTT | TRBJ1-1 | TRBV30 | 13 | - | TRBD1
CAWSSRGSNEQFF | TGTGCCTGGAGTAGCAGGGGGAGCAATGAGCAGTTCTTC | TRBJ2-1 | TRBV30 | 13 | - | TRBD1
CASSRAGGQPQHF | TGTGCCAGCAGCCGAGCGGGTGGTCAGCCCCAGCATTTT | TRBJ1-5 | TRBV12-1 | 13 | - | -
CASSLARSGHNYGYTF | TGTGCCAGCAGCTTAGCGCGGTCCGGCCATAACTATGGCTACACCTTC | TRBJ1-2 | TRBV7-9 | 16 | - | -
CASSLLAGGGTDTQYF | TGTGCCAGCAGCCTACTAGCGGGAGGTGGCACAGATACGCAGTATTTT | TRBJ2-3 | TRBV5-4 | 16 | - | TRBD2